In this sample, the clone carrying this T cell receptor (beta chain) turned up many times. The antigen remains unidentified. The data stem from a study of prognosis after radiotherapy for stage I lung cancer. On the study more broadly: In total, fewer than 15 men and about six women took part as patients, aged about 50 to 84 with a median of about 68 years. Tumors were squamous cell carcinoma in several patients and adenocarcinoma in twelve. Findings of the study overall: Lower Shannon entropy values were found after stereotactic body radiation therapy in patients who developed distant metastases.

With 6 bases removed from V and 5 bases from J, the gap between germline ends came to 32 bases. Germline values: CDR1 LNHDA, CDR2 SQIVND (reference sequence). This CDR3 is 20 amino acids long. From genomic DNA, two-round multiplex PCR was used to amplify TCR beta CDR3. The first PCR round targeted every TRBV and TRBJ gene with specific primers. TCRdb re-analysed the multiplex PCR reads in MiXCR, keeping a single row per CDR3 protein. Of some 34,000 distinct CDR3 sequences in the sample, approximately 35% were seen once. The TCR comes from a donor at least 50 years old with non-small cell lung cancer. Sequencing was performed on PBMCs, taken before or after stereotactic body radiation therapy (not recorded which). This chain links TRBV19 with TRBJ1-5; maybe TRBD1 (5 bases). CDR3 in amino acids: CASSHTTIKPGLPMDQPQHF. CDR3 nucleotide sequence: TGTGCCAGTAGCCATACGACCATCAAACCGGGACTCCCGATGGATCAGCCCCAGCATTTT.